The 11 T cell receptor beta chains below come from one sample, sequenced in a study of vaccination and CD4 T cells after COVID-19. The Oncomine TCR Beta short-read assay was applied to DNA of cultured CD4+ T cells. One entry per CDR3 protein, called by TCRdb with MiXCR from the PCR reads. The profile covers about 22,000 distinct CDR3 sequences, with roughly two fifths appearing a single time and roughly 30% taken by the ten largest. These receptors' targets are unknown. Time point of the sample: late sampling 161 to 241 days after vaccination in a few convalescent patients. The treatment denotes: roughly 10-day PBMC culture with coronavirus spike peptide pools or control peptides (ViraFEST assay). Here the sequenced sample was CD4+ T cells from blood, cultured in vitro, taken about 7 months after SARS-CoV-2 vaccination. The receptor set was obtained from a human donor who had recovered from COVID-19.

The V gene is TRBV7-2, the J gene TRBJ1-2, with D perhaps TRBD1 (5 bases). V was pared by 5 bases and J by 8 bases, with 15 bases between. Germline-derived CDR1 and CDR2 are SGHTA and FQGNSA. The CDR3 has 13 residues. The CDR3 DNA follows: TGTGCCAGCAGCCTGGGACCTGCAGCCGGCTACACCTTC. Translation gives CASSLGPAAGYTF.

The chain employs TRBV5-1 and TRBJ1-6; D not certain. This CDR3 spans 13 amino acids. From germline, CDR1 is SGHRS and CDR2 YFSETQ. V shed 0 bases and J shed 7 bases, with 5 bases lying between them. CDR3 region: CASSLAYNSPLHF. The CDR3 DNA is TGCGCCAGCAGCTTGGCATACAATTCACCCCTCCACTTT.

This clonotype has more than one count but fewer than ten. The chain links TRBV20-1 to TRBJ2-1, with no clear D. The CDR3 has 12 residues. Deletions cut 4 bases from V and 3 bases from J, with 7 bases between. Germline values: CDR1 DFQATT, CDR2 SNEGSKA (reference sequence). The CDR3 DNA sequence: TGCAGTGCTAAGACGTTCTACAATGAGCAGTTCTTC. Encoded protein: CSAKTFYNEQFF.

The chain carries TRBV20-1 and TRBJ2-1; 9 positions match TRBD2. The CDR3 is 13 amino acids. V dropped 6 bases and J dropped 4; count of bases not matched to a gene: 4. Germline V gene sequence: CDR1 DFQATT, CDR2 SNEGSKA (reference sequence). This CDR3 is CSATTSGYNEQFF. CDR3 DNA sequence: TGCAGTGCAACGACTAGCGGATACAATGAGCAGTTCTTC.

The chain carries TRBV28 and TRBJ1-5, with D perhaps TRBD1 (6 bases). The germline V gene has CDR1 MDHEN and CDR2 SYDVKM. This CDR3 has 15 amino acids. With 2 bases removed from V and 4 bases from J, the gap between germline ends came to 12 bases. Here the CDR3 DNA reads TGTGCCAGCAGTTTAATGGACAGTCCTAATCAGCCCCAGCATTTT. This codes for CASSLMDSPNQPQHF.

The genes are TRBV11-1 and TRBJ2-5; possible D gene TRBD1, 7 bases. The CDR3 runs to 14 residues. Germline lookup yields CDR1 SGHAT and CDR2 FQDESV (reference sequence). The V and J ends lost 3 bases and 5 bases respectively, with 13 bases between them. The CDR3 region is CASSFTRGVETQYF. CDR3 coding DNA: TGTGCCAGCAGCTTCACCAGGGGGGTGGAGACCCAGTACTTC.

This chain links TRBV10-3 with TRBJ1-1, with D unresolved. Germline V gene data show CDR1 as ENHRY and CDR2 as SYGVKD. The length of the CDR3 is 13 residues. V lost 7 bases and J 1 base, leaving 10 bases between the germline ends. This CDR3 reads CAITKTENTEAFF. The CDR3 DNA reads TGTGCCATCACCAAGACGGAGAACACTGAAGCTTTCTTT.

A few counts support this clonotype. The CDR3 sequence is CASSQDRGLAYNEQFF. For the CDR3, the DNA is TGTGCCAGCAGCCAAGACAGGGGGCTGGCTTACAATGAGCAGTTCTTC. V gene TRBV7-6 combines with J gene TRBJ2-1, with TRBD1 matching over 10 bases. V shed 5 bases, J shed 4 bases, and the junction held 8 bases outside the gene matches. The germline gives CDR1 SGHVS, CDR2 FNYEAQ. The CDR3 extends over 16 amino acids.

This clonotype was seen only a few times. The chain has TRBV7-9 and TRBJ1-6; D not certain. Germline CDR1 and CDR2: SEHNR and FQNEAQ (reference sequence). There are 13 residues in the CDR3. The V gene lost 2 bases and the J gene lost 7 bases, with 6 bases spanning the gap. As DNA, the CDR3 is TGTGCCAGCAGCTTATTTGAGAATTCACCCCTCCACTTT. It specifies CASSLFENSPLHF.

CDR3 coding DNA: TGTGCCAGCAGCCCCCGACAGGGGGAGGACACTGAAGCTTTCTTT. Its protein is CASSPRQGEDTEAFF. The chain recombines TRBV7-9 with TRBJ1-1; TRBD1 matches at 9 bases. This CDR3 region has 15 residues. V lost 5 bases and J lost 3; bases outside the gene matches: 7. Germline CDR1 reads SEHNR; CDR2 reads FQNEAQ (reference sequence). The full variable domain, rest sourced from reference TRBV7-9 and TRBJ1-1, is DTGVSQNPRHKITKRGQNVTFRCDPISEHNRLYWYRQTLGQGPEFLTYFQNEAQLEKSRLLSDRFSAERPKGSFSTLEIQRTEQGDSAMYLCASSPRQGEDTEAFFGQGTRLTVV.

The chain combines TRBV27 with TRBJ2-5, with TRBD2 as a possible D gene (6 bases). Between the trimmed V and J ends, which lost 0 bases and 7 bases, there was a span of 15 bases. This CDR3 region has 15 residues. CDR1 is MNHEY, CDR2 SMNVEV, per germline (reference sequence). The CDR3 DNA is TGTGCCAGCAGTTTATCGGGACTCCCACTTGGGACCCAGTACTTC. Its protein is CASSLSGLPLGTQYF.